This T cell receptor (beta chain) was retrieved from a study of identical twins. Overall study results and limits: The authors noted that invariant MAIT and iNKT cells could partly confound zero-insertion analyses. Abundant beta clonotypes from cord blood had fewer insertions, unlike memory repertoires, which showed none.

Germline V gene lookup returns CDR1 SQVTM and CDR2 ANQGSEA. V was pared by 4 bases and J by 5 bases, with 7 bases of the junction left unmatched. There are 13 residues in the CDR3. The table lists this clonotype with a few counts. The antigen remains undetermined. MiXCR, run by TCRdb on the 5' RACE reads, gives a single entry per CDR3 protein. The sample contains approximately 240,000 distinct CDR3 sequences, roughly 13% of which appear only once. The V and J genes are TRBV29-1 and TRBJ2-7; 8 positions match TRBD1. This TCR came from a young woman in good health. The material sequenced was memory (CD45RO+) T cells sorted from blood. CDR3 in DNA: TGCAGCGTTGCAAGGGGGACAGGTGACGAGCAGTACTTC. This sequence encodes CSVARGTGDEQYF.